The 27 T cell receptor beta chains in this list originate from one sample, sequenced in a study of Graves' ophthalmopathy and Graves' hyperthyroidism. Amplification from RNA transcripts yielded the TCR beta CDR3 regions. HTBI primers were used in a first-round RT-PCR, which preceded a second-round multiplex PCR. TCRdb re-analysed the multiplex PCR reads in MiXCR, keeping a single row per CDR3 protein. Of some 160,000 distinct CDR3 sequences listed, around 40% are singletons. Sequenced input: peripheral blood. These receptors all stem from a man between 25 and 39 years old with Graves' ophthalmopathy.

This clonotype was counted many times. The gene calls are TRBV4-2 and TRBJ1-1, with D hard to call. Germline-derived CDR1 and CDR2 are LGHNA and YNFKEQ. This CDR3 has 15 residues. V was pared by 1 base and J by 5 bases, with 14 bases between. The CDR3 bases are TGTGCCAGCAGCCAAGGTGAGGGAATCGGGACTGAAGCTTTCTTT. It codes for CASSQGEGIGTEAFF.

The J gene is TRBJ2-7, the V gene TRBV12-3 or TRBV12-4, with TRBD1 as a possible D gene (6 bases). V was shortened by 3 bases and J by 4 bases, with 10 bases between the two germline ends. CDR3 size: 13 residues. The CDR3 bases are TGTGCCAGCAGTTTCAGGACAGCGTACGAGCAGTACTTC. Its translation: CASSFRTAYEQYF.

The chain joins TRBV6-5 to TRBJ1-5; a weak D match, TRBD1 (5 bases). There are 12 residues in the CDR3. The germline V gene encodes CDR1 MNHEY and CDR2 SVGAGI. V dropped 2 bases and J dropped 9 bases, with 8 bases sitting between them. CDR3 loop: CASSYRRGPQHF. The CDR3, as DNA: TGTGCCAGCAGTTACAGAAGGGGGCCCCAGCATTTT.

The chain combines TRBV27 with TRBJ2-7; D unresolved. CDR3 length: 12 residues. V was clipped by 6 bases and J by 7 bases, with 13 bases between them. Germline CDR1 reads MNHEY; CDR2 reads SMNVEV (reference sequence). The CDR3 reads CASSPPLGEQYF. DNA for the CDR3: TGTGCCAGCAGCCCTCCCCTGGGTGAGCAGTACTTC.

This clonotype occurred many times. The CDR3 is CASSIENRYLSNQPQHF. The CDR3, as DNA: TGTGCCAGTAGTATCGAAAACAGGTACCTCAGCAATCAGCCCCAGCATTTT. The V call is TRBV19, the J call TRBJ1-5, with a tentative D call TRBD1 (5 bases). CDR3 size: 17 residues. Germline V gene data show CDR1 as LNHDA and CDR2 as SQIVND (reference sequence). Trimming took off 3 bases at V and 1 base at J, with 16 bases between the two ends.

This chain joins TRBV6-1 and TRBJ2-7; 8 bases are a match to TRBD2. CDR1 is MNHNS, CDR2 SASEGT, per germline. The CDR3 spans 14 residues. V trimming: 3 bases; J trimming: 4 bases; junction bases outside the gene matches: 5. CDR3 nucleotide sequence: TGTGCCAGCAGTGACCTAGCGGGTACTTACGAGCAGTACTTC. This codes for CASSDLAGTYEQYF.

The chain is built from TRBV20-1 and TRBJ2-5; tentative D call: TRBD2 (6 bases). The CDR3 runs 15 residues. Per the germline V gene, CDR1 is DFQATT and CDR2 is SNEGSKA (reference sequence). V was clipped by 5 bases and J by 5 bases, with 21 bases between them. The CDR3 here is CSALRDSRGLETQYF. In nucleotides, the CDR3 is TGCAGTGCTCTCCGGGACTCTCGGGGTTTGGAGACCCAGTACTTC.

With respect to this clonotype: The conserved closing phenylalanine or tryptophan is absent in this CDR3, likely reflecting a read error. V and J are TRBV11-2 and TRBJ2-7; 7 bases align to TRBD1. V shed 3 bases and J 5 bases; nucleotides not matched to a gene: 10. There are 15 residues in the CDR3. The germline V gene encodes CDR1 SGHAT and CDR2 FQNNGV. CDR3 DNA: TGTGCCAGCAGCTTGGGAGACAGGGTCGGAGACGAGCAGTACCTC. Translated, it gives CASSLGDRVGDEQYL.

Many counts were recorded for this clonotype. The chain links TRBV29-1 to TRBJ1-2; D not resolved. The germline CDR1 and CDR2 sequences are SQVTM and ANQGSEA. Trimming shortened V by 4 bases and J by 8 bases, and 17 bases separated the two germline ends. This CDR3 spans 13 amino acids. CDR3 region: CSVGDIRSGGYTF. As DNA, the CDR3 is TGCAGCGTTGGCGATATCAGGTCGGGCGGCTACACCTTC.

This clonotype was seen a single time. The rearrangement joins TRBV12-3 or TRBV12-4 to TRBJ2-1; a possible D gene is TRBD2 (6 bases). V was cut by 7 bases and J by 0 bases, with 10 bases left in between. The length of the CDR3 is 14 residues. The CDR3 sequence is CASNPGGSYNEQFF. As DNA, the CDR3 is TGTGCCAGCAATCCCGGGGGCTCCTACAATGAGCAGTTCTTC.

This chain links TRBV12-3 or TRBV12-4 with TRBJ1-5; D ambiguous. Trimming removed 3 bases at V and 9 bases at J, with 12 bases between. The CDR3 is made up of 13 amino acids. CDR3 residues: CASSLEGSGPQHF. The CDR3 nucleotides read TGTGCCAGCAGTTTGGAGGGCTCGGGGCCCCAGCATTTT.

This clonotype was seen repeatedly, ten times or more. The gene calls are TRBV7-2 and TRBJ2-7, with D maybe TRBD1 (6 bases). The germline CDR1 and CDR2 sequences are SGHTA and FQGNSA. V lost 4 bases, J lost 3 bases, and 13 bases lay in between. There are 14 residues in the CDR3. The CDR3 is CASSSVGQSYEQYF. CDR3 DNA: TGTGCCAGCAGCTCCGTCGGACAGAGCTACGAGCAGTACTTC. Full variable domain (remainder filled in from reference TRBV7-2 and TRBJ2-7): GAGVSQSPSNKVTEKGKDVELRCDPISGHTALYWYRQSLGQGLEFLIYFQGNSAPDKSGLPSDRFSAERTGGSVSTLTIQRTQQEDSAVYLCASSSVGQSYEQYFGPGTRLTVT.

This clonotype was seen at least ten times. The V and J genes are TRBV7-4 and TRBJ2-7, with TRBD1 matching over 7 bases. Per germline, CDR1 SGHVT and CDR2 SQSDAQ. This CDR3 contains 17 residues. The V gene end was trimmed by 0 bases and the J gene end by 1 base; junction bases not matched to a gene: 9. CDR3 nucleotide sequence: TGTGCCAGCAGCTTAGCTCCGGACAGGAGTAGTTCCTACGAGCAGTACTTC. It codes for CASSLAPDRSSSYEQYF.

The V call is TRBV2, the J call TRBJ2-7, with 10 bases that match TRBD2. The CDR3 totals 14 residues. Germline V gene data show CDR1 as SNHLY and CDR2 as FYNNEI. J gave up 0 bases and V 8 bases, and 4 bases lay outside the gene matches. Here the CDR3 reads CASLSSGSSYEQYF. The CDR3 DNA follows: TGTGCCAGCCTTTCTAGCGGGAGCTCCTACGAGCAGTACTTC.

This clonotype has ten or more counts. Here the CDR3 reads CASSYRQGSNTGELFF. Here the CDR3 DNA reads TGCGCCAGCAGCTACAGACAGGGCTCGAACACCGGGGAGCTGTTTTTT. The chain links TRBV5-1 to TRBJ2-2; 7 bases are shared with TRBD1. The CDR3 sequence is 16 residues long. The V and J ends lost 3 bases and 0 bases, in that order; junction bases with no gene match: 5. Germline V CDR1 and CDR2: SGHRS, YFSETQ. Together with reference TRBV5-1 and TRBJ2-2, the CDR3 gives the full variable domain: KAGVTQTPRYLIKTRGQQVTLSCSPISGHRSVSWYQQTPGQGLQFLFEYFSETQRNKGNFPGRFSGRQFSNSRSEMNVSTLELGDSALYLCASSYRQGSNTGELFFGEGSRLTVL.

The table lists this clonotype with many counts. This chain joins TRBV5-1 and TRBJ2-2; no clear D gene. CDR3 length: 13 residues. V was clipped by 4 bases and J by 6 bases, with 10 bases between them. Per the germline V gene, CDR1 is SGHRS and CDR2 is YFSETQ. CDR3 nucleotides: TGCGCCAGCAGCCCGGCTTTATCCGGGGAGCTGTTTTTT. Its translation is CASSPALSGELFF.

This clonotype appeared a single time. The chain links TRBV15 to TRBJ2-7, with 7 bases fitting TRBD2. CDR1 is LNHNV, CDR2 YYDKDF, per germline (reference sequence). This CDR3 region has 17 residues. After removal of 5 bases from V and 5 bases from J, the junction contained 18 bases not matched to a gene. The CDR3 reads CATSPSSEGLTFNEQYF. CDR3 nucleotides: TGTGCCACCAGCCCGTCCTCAGAGGGACTAACTTTTAACGAGCAGTACTTC.

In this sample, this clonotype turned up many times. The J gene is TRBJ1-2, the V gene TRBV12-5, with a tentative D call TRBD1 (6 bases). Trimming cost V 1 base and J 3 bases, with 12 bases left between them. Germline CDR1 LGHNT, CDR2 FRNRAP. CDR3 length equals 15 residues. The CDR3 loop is CASGLGGQSYYGYTF. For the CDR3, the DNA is TGTGCTAGTGGTTTGGGCGGACAGTCTTACTATGGCTACACCTTC.

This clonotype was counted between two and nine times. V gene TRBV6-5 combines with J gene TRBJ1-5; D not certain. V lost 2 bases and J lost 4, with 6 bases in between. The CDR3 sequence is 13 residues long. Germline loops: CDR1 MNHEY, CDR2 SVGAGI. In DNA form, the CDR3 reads TGTGCCAGCAGTTACGGCCAAAATCAGCCCCAGCATTTT. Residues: CASSYGQNQPQHF.

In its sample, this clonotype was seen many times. In nucleotides, the CDR3 is TGTGCCAGCAGCCCCAGGGCGGCCAAAAACATTCAGTACTTC. Translating gives CASSPRAAKNIQYF. The chain joins TRBV27 to TRBJ2-4; D might be TRBD1 (5 bases). This CDR3 region has 14 residues. From germline, CDR1 is MNHEY and CDR2 SMNVEV (reference sequence). The V end lost 6 bases, the J end lost 1 base, and 10 bases lay between the germline ends.

The CDR3 region is CASSTRTGGDYGYTF. The CDR3 nucleotides read TGTGCCAGCAGCACACGGACAGGGGGGGACTATGGCTACACCTTC. The chain uses TRBV5-5 and TRBJ1-2, with 10 nucleotides matching TRBD1. Germline CDR1 and CDR2: SGHKS and YYEKEE (reference sequence). V shed 4 bases and J 3 bases; nucleotides not matched to a gene: 6. This CDR3 has 15 residues.

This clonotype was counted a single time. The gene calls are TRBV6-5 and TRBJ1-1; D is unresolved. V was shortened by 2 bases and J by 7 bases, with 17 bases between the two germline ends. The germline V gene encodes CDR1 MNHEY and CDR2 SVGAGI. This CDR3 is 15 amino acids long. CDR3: CASSYARGVVGEAFF. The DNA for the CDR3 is TGTGCCAGCAGTTACGCAAGAGGCGTCGTTGGTGAAGCTTTCTTT.

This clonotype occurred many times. The CDR3 DNA sequence: TGTGCCAGCAGCCAAGAAGGTGGTCGGGGCAACACCTTC. This sequence encodes CASSQEGGRGNTF. The V call is TRBV14, the J call TRBJ1-2; tentatively, D is TRBD1 (5 bases). Per germline, CDR1 SGHDN and CDR2 FVKESK. This CDR3 comprises 13 residues. V lost 0 bases and J 12 bases, leaving 14 bases between the germline ends.

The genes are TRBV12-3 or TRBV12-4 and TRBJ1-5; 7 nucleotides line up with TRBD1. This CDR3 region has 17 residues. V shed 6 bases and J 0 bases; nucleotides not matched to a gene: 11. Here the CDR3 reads CASSTGEGVYSNQPQHF. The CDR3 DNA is TGTGCCAGCAGCACAGGGGAGGGGGTTTATAGCAATCAGCCCCAGCATTTT.

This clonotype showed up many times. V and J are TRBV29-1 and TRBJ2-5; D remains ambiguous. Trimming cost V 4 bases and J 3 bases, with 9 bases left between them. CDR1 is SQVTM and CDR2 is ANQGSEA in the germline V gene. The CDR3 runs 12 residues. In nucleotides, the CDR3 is TGCAGCGTTGGGCAGACAAAAGAGACCCAGTACTTC. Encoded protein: CSVGQTKETQYF.

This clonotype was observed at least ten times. The CDR3 DNA reads as TGTGCCAGTAGTATGCCGGGAGAAGATACGCAGTATTTT. Translation gives CASSMPGEDTQYF. J is TRBJ2-3 and V is TRBV19; possible D gene TRBD2, 6 bases. The CDR3 is 13 residues long. Trimming shortened V by 3 bases and J by 5 bases, and 9 bases separated the two germline ends. Germline-derived CDR1 and CDR2 are LNHDA and SQIVND (reference sequence). The whole variable domain, filled in from reference TRBV19 and TRBJ2-3, reads DGGITQSPKYLFRKEGQNVTLSCEQNLNHDAMYWYRQDPGQGLRLIYYSQIVNDFQKGDIAEGYSVSREKKESFPLTVTSAQKNPTAFYLCASSMPGEDTQYFGPGTRLTVL.

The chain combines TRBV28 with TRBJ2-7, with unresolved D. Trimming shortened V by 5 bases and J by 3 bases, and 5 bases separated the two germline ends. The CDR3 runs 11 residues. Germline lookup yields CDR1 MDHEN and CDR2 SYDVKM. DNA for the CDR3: TGTGCCAGCAGTAAAGACTACGAGCAGTACTTC. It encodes CASSKDYEQYF.